What follows are 13 T cell receptor beta chains derived from one specimen sequenced in a study of blood T cells in healthy people across ages. Together with a sample-barcoded 5' primer, a J-beta primer mix was included in a second PCR lasting roughly 6 to 12 cycles. TCRdb processed the 5' RACE reads anew with MiXCR; each CDR3 protein has one entry. The sample lists about 670,000 distinct CDR3 sequences, over 40% occurring once. Sequences were obtained from blood. The receptors come from a woman aged 80 or over in good health.

The CDR3 coding sequence is TGTGCCAGCGGCAGAACAGGGGGAGTGGGCAATGAGCAGTTCTTC. The encoded protein is CASGRTGGVGNEQFF. This chain joins TRBV27 and TRBJ2-1; 8 positions match TRBD1. Germline CDR1 and CDR2: MNHEY and SMNVEV (reference sequence). The CDR3 has 15 amino acids. V was pared by 8 bases and J by 6 bases, with 12 bases of the junction left unmatched.

CDR3 region: CASSWASSGGGQTQYF. CDR3 coding DNA: TGCGCCAGCAGCTGGGCATCTAGCGGGGGGGGACAGACCCAGTACTTC. This chain links TRBV5-1 with TRBJ2-5, with 12 bases fitting TRBD2. Germline loops: CDR1 SGHRS, CDR2 YFSETQ. There are 16 residues in the CDR3. Trimming removed 3 bases from V and 6 bases from J; junction bases left unmatched: 9. Using reference TRBV5-1 and TRBJ2-5 for the parts outside the CDR3, the full variable domain is KAGVTQTPRYLIKTRGQQVTLSCSPISGHRSVSWYQQTPGQGLQFLFEYFSETQRNKGNFPGRFSGRQFSNSRSEMNVSTLELGDSALYLCASSWASSGGGQTQYFGPGTRLLVL.

This clonotype occurred many times. J is TRBJ2-5 and V is TRBV20-1; D could derive from TRBD1 or TRBD2 (5 bases each). This CDR3 has 14 residues. V lost 0 bases and J lost 2, with 10 bases in between. CDR1 DFQATT and CDR2 SNEGSKA come from the germline V gene (reference sequence). CDR3 DNA: TGCAGTGCTAGAGAGCCGGGGCCTCAAGAGACCCAGTACTTC. This encodes CSAREPGPQETQYF.

This clonotype was seen repeatedly, ten times or more. The chain couples TRBV27 to TRBJ2-3; D is ambiguous. This CDR3 has 15 amino acids. Trimming took 1 base from V and 0 from J, leaving 8 bases between them. Germline CDR1 is MNHEY and CDR2 is SMNVEV (reference sequence). CDR3 coding DNA: TGTGCCAGCAGTTTATTTCGGATTAGCACAGATACGCAGTATTTT. Protein: CASSLFRISTDTQYF.

The chain carries TRBV29-1 and TRBJ1-2; 9 positions match TRBD1. With 6 bases clipped from V and 4 bases from J, the junction kept 12 bases outside the gene matches. Germline lookup yields CDR1 SQVTM and CDR2 ANQGSEA. The CDR3 loop spans 15 amino acids. The CDR3 DNA is TGCAGCGTGTACGCTTCTACAGGGGGCGGCTATGGCTACACCTTC. It specifies CSVYASTGGGYGYTF.

This clonotype showed up just a few times. A read error is possible here, since a much larger clone lies one base away. V is TRBV5-1 and J is TRBJ2-7; 11 bases match TRBD2. This CDR3 contains 16 residues. CDR1 is SGHRS and CDR2 is YFSETQ in the germline V gene. Trimming took 0 bases from V and 7 from J; bases not matched to a gene: 9. This chain's CDR3 is CASSLAASGGYNEQYF. The CDR3 DNA reads as TGCGCCAGCAGCTTGGCCGCTAGCGGGGGGTACAATGAGCAGTACTTC.

The sample holds many counts of this clonotype. J is TRBJ2-1 and V is TRBV9; no clear D gene. The V gene lost 0 bases and the J gene lost 10 bases, with 11 bases spanning the gap. The CDR3 covers 13 residues. The germline gives CDR1 SGDLS, CDR2 YYNGEE. The CDR3 loop is CASSVGRVSEQFF. The CDR3 region has the DNA TGTGCCAGCAGCGTAGGAAGGGTATCGGAGCAGTTCTTC.

The J gene is TRBJ1-2, the V gene TRBV4-3, with TRBD1 as a possible D gene (6 bases). Germline V lookup: CDR1 LGHNA, CDR2 YSLEER. The CDR3 covers 15 residues. Trimming left V 0 bases short and J 6 bases short, with 14 bases between. In nucleotides, the CDR3 is TGCGCCAGCAGCCAAGATATAAGCAGGGGCGATGGCTACACCTTC. Amino acids: CASSQDISRGDGYTF.

In this sample, this clonotype turned up a few times. V is TRBV29-1 and J is TRBJ1-1; a weak D match, TRBD1 (5 bases). Germline V CDR1 and CDR2: SQVTM, ANQGSEA. V lost 7 bases and J 5 bases, leaving 11 bases between the germline ends. The CDR3 is made up of 11 amino acids. The CDR3 nucleotides are TGCAGCGGGGGGTCCCGGACTGAAGCTTTCTTT. It encodes CSGGSRTEAFF.

The CDR3 reads CASSPPGAYGGYTF. The CDR3 DNA reads as TGTGCCAGCAGCCCCCCCGGGGCCTATGGAGGCTACACCTTC. The chain carries TRBV5-4 and TRBJ1-2, with D possibly being TRBD1 (5 bases). The germline gives CDR1 SGHNT, CDR2 YYREEE (reference sequence). The ends were cut back, 4 bases at V and 8 bases at J, with 18 bases in the middle. This CDR3 contains 14 residues.

Here the CDR3 DNA reads TGTGCCACCCAGGCGACTAGCGGGAGGGCAACTGAGCAGTTCTTC. It is translated as CATQATSGRATEQFF. The V and J genes are TRBV7-2 and TRBJ2-1; TRBD2 aligns across 14 bases. V trimming: 10 bases; J trimming: 9 bases; junction bases outside the gene matches: 11. The CDR3 extends over 15 amino acids. From germline, CDR1 is SGHTA and CDR2 FQGNSA.

In regard to this clonotype: A read error is possible here, since a much larger clone lies one base away. This chain links TRBV12-3 or TRBV12-4 with TRBJ2-5; D tentatively fits TRBD1 or TRBD2 (5 bases each). V was shortened by 8 bases and J by 11 bases, with 18 bases between the two germline ends. CDR3 length equals 12 residues. This CDR3 reads CASGRGIDEQYF. The CDR3 coding sequence is TGTGCCAGCGGCCGGGGCATAGATGAGCAGTACTTC.

This clonotype came up many times. The V and J genes are TRBV19 and TRBJ2-5; 7 positions match TRBD1. CDR1 and CDR2 (germline): LNHDA, SQIVND (reference sequence). With V trimmed by 5 bases and J by 0 bases, 9 bases remained unmatched. The CDR3 runs 16 residues. CDR3 sequence (DNA): TGTGCCAGTAGTCCCCTCGGGACAGCGAACCAAGAGACCCAGTACTTC. Protein sequence: CASSPLGTANQETQYF.